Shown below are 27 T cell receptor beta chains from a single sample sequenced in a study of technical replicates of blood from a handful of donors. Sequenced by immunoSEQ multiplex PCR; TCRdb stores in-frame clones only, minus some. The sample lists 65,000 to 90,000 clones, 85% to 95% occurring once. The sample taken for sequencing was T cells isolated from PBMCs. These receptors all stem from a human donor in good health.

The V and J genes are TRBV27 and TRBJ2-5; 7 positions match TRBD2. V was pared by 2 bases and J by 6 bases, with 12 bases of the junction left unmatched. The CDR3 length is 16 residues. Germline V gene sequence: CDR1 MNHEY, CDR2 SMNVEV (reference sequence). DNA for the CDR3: TGTGCCAGCAGTTTAGGTTCAAGATCTAGCGGACAGACCCAGTACTTC. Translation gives CASSLGSRSSGQTQYF.

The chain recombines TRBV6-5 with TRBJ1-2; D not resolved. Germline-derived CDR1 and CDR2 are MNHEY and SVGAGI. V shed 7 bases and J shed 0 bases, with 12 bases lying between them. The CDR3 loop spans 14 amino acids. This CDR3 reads CASTRGDANYGYTF. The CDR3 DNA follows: TGTGCCAGCACGCGGGGAGATGCTAACTATGGCTACACCTTC.

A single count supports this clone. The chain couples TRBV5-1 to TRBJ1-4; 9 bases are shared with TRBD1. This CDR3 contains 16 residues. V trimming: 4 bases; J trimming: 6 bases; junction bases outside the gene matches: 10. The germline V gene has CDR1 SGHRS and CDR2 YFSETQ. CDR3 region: CASSLGGQGGHEKLFF. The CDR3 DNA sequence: TGCGCCAGCAGCCTGGGGGGACAGGGTGGACATGAAAAACTGTTTTTT.

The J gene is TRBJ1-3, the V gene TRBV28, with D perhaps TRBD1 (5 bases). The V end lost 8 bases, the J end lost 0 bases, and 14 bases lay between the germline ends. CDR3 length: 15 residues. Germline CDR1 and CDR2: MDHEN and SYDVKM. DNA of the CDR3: TGTGCCAGCGGGGGGACGCCGCACTCTGGAAACACCATATATTTT. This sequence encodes CASGGTPHSGNTIYF.

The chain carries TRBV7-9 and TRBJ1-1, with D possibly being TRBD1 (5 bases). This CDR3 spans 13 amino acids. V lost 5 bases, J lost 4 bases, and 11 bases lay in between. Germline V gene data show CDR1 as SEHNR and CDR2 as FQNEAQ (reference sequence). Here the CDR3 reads CASSPGGATEAFF. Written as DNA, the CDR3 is TGTGCCAGCAGCCCTGGAGGGGCCACTGAAGCTTTCTTT.

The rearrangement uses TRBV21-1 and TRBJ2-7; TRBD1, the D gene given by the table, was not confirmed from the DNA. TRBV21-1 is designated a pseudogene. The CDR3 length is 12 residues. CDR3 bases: TGTGCCAGCAGCAAAAACTGGCCAGGGTCGAACTTC. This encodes CASSKNWPGSNF.

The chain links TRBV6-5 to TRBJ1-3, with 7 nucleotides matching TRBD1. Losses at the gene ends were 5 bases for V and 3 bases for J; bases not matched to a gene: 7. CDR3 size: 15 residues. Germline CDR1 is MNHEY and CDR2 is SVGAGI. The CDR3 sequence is CASSRAGTDGNTIYF. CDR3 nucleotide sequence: TGTGCCAGCAGTCGCGCCGGGACAGATGGAAACACCATATATTTT.

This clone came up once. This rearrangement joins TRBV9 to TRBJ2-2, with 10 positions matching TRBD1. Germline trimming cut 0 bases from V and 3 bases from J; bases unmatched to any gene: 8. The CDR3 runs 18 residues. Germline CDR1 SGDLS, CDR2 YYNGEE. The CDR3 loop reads CASSVELGGQGYTGELFF. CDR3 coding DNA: TGTGCCAGCAGCGTAGAGTTAGGGGGACAGGGGTACACCGGGGAGCTGTTTTTT. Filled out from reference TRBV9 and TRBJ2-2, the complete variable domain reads DSGVTQTPKHLITATGQRVTLRCSPRSGDLSVYWYQQSLDQGLQFLIQYYNGEERAKGNILERFSAQQFPDLHSELNLSSLELGDSALYFCASSVELGGQGYTGELFFGEGSRLTVL.

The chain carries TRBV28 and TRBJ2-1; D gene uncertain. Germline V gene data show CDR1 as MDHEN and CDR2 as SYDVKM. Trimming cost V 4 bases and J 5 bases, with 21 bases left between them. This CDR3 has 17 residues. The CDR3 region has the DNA TGTGCCAGCAGTTCCGAGGCCGCACTGGGTTATAACAATGAGCAGTTCTTC. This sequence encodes CASSSEAALGYNNEQFF.

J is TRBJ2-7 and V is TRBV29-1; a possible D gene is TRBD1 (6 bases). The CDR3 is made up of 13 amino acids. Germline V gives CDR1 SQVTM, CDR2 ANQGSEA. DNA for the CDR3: TGCACCCTATCGGGGCAGGGGCCCTACGAGCAGTACTTC. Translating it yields CTLSGQGPYEQYF.

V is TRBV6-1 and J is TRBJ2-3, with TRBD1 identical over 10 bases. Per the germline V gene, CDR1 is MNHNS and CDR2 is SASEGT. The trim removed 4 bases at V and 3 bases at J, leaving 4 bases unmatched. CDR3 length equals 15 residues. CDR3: CASSVWTGGTDTQYF. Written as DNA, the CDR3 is TGTGCCAGCAGTGTATGGACAGGGGGGACAGATACGCAGTATTTT.

The CDR3 DNA is TGTGCCAGCAGCTTAATTACGGGACTTAACACTGAAGCTTTCTTT. Protein: CASSLITGLNTEAFF. The chain combines TRBV7-9 with TRBJ1-1, with D maybe TRBD1 (5 bases). Germline loops: CDR1 SEHNR, CDR2 FQNEAQ (reference sequence). This CDR3 has 15 residues. Trimming removed 2 bases at V and 2 bases at J, with 12 bases between.

CDR3 in DNA: TGTGCCAGCAGTGATGGGGCCCGGGATGGCTACACCTTC. It encodes CASSDGARDGYTF. The gene calls are TRBV2 and TRBJ1-2, with D possibly TRBD1 on 5 matching bases. The V gene's germline CDR1 is SNHLY and CDR2 FYNNEI. This CDR3 contains 13 residues. Trimming took 3 bases from V and 6 from J, leaving 11 bases between them.

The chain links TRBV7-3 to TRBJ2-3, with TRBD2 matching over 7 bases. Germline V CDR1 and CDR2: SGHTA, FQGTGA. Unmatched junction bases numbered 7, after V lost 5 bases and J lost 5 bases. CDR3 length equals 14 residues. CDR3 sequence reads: CASSRRDYKDTQYF. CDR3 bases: TGTGCCAGCAGCCGCCGGGACTACAAAGATACGCAGTATTTT.

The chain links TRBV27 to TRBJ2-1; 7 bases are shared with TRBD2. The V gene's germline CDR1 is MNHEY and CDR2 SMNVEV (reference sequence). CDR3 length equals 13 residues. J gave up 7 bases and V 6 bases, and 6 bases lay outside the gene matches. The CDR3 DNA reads TGTGCCAGCAGGAGCGGGACTGTAAATGAGCAGTTCTTC. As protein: CASRSGTVNEQFF.

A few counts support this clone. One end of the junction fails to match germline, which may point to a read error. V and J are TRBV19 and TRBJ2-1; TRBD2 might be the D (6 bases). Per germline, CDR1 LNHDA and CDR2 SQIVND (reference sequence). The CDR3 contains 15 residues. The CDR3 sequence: CASTPLASSSNEQFF. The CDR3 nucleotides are TGTGCCAGTACCCCCCTAGCGAGCTCCTCCAATGAGCAGTTCTTC.

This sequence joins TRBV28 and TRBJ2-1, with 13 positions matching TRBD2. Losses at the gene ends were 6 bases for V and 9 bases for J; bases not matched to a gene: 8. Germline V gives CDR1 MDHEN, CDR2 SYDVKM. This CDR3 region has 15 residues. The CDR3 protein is CASSLGLAGVGEQFF. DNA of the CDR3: TGTGCCAGCAGCCTCGGACTAGCGGGAGTGGGTGAGCAGTTCTTC.

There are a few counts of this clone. CDR3 loop: CAWSGDSYNSPLHF. The CDR3 DNA reads as TGTGCCTGGTCAGGGGATTCCTATAATTCACCCCTCCACTTT. This chain connects TRBV30 to TRBJ1-6; possibly TRBD1 for D (6 bases). Germline loops: CDR1 GTSNPN, CDR2 SVGIG (reference sequence). The CDR3 totals 14 residues. The V end was cut by 5 bases, the J end by 1 base, with 9 bases between.

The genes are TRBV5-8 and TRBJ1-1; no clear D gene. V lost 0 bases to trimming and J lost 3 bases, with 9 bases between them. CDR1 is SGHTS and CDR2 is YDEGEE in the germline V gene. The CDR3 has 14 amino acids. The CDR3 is CASSLVGAYTEAFF. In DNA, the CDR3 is TGTGCCAGCAGCTTGGTGGGCGCCTACACTGAAGCTTTCTTT.

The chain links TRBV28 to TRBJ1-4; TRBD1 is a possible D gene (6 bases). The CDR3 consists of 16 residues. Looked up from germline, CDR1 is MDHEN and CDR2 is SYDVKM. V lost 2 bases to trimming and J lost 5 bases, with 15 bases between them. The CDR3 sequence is CASSLGTPSFNEKLFF. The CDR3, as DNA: TGTGCCAGCAGTTTAGGGACACCCTCCTTCAATGAAAAACTGTTTTTT.

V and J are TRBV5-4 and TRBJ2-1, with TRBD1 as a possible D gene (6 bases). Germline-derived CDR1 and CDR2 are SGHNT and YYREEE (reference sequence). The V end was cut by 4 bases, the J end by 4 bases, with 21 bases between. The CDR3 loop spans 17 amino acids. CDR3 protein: CASSPRQAGKAYNEQFF. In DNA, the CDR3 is TGTGCCAGCAGCCCCCGACAGGCCGGGAAGGCATACAATGAGCAGTTCTTC.

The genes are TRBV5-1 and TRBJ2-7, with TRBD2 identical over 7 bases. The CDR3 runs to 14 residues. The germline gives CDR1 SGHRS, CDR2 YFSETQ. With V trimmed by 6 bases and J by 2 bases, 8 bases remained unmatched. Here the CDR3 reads CASTNPGGAYEQYF. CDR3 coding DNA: TGCGCCAGCACCAATCCGGGGGGTGCCTACGAGCAGTACTTC.

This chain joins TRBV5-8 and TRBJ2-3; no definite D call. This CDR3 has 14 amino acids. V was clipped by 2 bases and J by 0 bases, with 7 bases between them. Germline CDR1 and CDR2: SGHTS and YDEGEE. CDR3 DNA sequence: TGTGCCAGCAGCTTTTCTCCTAGCACAGATACGCAGTATTTT. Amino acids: CASSFSPSTDTQYF.

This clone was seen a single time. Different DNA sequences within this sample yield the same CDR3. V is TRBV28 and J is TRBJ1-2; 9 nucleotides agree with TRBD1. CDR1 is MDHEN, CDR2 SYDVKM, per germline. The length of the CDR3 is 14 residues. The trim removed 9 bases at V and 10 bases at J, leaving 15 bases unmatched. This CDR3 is CASSRQRDRAIYTF. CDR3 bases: TGTGCCAGTTCGCGTCAAAGGGACAGGGCCATCTACACCTTC.

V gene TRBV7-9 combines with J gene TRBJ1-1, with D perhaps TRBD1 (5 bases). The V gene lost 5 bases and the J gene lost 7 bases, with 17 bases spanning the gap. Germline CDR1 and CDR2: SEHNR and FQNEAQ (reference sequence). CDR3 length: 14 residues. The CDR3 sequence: CASSQEAGTVEAFF. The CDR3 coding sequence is TGTGCCAGCAGCCAGGAGGCGGGGACGGTTGAAGCTTTCTTT. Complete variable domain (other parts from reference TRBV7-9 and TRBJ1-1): DTGVSQNPRHKITKRGQNVTFRCDPISEHNRLYWYRQTLGQGPEFLTYFQNEAQLEKSRLLSDRFSAERPKGSFSTLEIQRTEQGDSAMYLCASSQEAGTVEAFFGQGTRLTVV.

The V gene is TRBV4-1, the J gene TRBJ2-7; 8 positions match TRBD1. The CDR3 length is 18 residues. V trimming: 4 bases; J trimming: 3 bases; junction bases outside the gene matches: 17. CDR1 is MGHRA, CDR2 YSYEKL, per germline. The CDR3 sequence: CASSPEGQPGQVFYEQYF. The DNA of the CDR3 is TGCGCCAGCAGCCCCGAGGGCCAGCCGGGACAGGTTTTCTACGAGCAGTACTTC.

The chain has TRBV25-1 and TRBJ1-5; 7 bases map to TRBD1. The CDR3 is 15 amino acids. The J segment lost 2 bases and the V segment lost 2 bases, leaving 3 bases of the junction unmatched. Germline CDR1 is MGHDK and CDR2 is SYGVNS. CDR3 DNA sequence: TGTGCCAGCAGTGAAGCAGGGGGTCGCAATCAGCCCCAGCATTTT. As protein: CASSEAGGRNQPQHF.